This TCR beta chain was recorded in a study of T cells in narcolepsy. As for the study in general: Patients with NT1 or NT2 and healthy control donors were enrolled.

A single count supports this clone. The table came from immunoSEQ multiplex PCR; TCRdb's copy has only in-frame clones and leaves some out. In the table there are some 34,000 clones, roughly 77% of which are singletons. The CDR3 consists of 15 residues. CDR1 is SGHTA, CDR2 FQGNSA, per germline. V lost 5 bases to trimming and J lost 7 bases; unmatched junction nucleotides: 9. This TCR was sampled from a human donor in good health. Sequencing was done on a sample of memory (CD45RA-) CD4+ T cells from blood. The rearrangement links TRBV7-2 to TRBJ1-3; 9 bases fit TRBD1. CDR3 DNA: TGTGCCAGCAGCACTTCGACAGGGGGAGGGAACACCATATATTTT. This codes for CASSTSTGGGNTIYF.